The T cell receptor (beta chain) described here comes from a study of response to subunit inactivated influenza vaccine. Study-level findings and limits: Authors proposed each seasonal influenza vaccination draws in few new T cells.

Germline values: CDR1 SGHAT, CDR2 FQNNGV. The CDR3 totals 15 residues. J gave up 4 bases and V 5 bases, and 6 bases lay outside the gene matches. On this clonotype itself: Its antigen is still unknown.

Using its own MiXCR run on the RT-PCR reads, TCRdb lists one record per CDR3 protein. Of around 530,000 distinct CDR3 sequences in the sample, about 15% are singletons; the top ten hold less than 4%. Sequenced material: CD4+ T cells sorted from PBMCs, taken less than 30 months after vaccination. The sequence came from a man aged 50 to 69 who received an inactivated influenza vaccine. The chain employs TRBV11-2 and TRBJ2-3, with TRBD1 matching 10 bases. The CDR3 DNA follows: TGTGCCAGCAGCCAGGACAGGGGGGTGGCAGATACGCAGTATTTT. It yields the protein CASSQDRGVADTQYF.